The T cell receptor beta chain described here comes from a study of T cells in Graves' hyperthyroidism and ophthalmopathy. The length of the CDR3 is 17 residues. V was clipped by 3 bases and J by 3 bases, with 17 bases between them. Germline V gene lookup returns CDR1 MGHDK and CDR2 SYGVNS. RNA transcripts were the template for amplifying TCR beta CDR3 regions. An initial round of RT-PCR targeting the TCR CDR3 relied on the HTBI primer set. One entry per CDR3 protein, called by TCRdb with MiXCR from the multiplex PCR reads. The table lists about 510,000 distinct CDR3 sequences, 46% of them singletons. Comments on this clonotype: Its antigen remains unidentified.

Overall study findings and caveats: Appearing also in blood were most of the thyroid clonotypes expanded above 0.001. Ophthalmopathy onset followed model prediction by a median roughly 6 months.

The study based diagnoses on clinical symptoms, serum thyroxine and TRAb, thyroid ultrasound and orbital computed tomography. This receptor was taken from an adult woman with Graves' disease, either hyperthyroidism or ophthalmopathy (not recorded which). The sample consisted of peripheral blood or thyroid tissue (not recorded which). This rearrangement joins TRBV25-1 to TRBJ2-2, with D possibly matching TRBD2 (5 bases). The CDR3 DNA is TGTGCCAGCAGTGAGACTTACGGTAGCGCATACACCGGGGAGCTGTTTTTT. Translated: CASSETYGSAYTGELFF.